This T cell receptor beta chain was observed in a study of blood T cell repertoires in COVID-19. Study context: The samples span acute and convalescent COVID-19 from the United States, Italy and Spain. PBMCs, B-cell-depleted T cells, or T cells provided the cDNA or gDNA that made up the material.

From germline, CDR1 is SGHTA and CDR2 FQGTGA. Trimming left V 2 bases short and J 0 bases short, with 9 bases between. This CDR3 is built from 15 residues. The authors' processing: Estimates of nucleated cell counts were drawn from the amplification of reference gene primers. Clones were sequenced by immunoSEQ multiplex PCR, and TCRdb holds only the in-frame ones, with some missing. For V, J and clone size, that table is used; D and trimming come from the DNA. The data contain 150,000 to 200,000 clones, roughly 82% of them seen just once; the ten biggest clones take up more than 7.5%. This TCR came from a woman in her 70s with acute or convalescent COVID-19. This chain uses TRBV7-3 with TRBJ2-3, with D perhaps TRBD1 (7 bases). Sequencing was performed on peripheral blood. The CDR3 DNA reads TGTGCCAGCAGCTTACAGGGGGGTAGCACAGATACGCAGTATTTT. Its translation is CASSLQGGSTDTQYF.